What follows are 22 T cell receptor beta chains derived from one specimen sequenced in a study of T-cell memory formation after mild COVID-19. Each CDR3 protein gets one entry after TCRdb re-called the 5' RACE reads with MiXCR. The repertoire consists of approximately 250,000 distinct CDR3 sequences, with roughly a sixth occurring once and the leading ten covering 20% to 25%. Sequenced sample: PBMCs or a T cell subset sorted from them (not recorded which). The receptors were gathered from a man aged 18 to 35 who had mild COVID-19 (a few samples of this study predate the infection). Cell type and time point are not known.

This clonotype was detected only a few times. The chain links TRBV5-1 to TRBJ1-4; D gene unclear. Germline V gene lookup returns CDR1 SGHRS and CDR2 YFSETQ. The CDR3 has 15 amino acids. The ends were cut back, 0 bases at V and 8 bases at J, with 14 bases in the middle. The CDR3 DNA sequence: TGCGCCAGCAGCTTGGTCTTGGGCATACGCGAAAAACTGTTTTTT. Protein: CASSLVLGIREKLFF. The variable domain in full, with the rest retrieved from reference TRBV5-1 and TRBJ1-4, is KAGVTQTPRYLIKTRGQQVTLSCSPISGHRSVSWYQQTPGQGLQFLFEYFSETQRNKGNFPGRFSGRQFSNSRSEMNVSTLELGDSALYLCASSLVLGIREKLFFGSGTQLSVL.

The CDR3 here is CASSSRTGGVTEAFF. In DNA form, the CDR3 reads TGCGCCAGCAGCTCACGGACAGGGGGCGTCACTGAAGCTTTCTTT. J is TRBJ1-1 and V is TRBV5-1; the match to TRBD1 covers 11 bases. Trimming cost V 3 bases and J 4 bases; bases outside gene matches: 5. The V gene's germline CDR1 is SGHRS and CDR2 YFSETQ. This CDR3 spans 15 amino acids. Variable domain in full (rest from reference TRBV5-1 and TRBJ1-1): KAGVTQTPRYLIKTRGQQVTLSCSPISGHRSVSWYQQTPGQGLQFLFEYFSETQRNKGNFPGRFSGRQFSNSRSEMNVSTLELGDSALYLCASSSRTGGVTEAFFGQGTRLTVV.

This clonotype was observed a handful of times. This chain links TRBV7-2 with TRBJ1-2, with D unresolved. Germline lookup yields CDR1 SGHTA and CDR2 FQGNSA. With 5 bases removed from V and 3 bases from J, the gap between germline ends came to 10 bases. This CDR3 has 13 residues. This CDR3 is CASSLVEDYGYTF. As DNA, the CDR3 is TGTGCCAGCAGCCTCGTCGAGGACTATGGCTACACCTTC.

V is TRBV4-1 and J is TRBJ2-2, with D hard to call. The CDR3 runs 15 residues. Germline loops: CDR1 MGHRA, CDR2 YSYEKL. Trimming shortened V by 1 base and J by 0 bases, and 6 bases separated the two germline ends. The CDR3 DNA is TGCGCCAGCAGCCAAGTTTCTTCGAACACCGGGGAGCTGTTTTTT. The encoded protein is CASSQVSSNTGELFF.

This clonotype showed up just a few times. CDR3 residues: CASSQDYPGSYEQYF. The CDR3 DNA reads as TGCGCCAGCAGCCAAGATTATCCAGGTTCCTACGAGCAGTACTTC. The chain employs TRBV4-1 and TRBJ2-7; D gene ambiguous. Germline-derived CDR1 and CDR2 are MGHRA and YSYEKL. This CDR3 has 15 residues. The germline V and J ends were trimmed by 0 bases and 1 base, with 10 bases remaining between them.

This clonotype was seen ten or more times. The gene calls are TRBV6-5 and TRBJ2-5; 7 positions match TRBD1. CDR1 MNHEY and CDR2 SVGAGI come from the germline V gene. V lost 0 bases, J lost 5 bases, and 12 bases stayed unmatched. The CDR3 consists of 17 residues. The CDR3 is CASSYSRAGGPSETQYF. Here the CDR3 DNA reads TGTGCCAGCAGTTACTCGAGGGCAGGGGGTCCGTCGGAGACCCAGTACTTC.

This clonotype was detected a few times. This chain joins TRBV7-9 and TRBJ2-1; a possible D gene is TRBD2 (6 bases). Germline CDR1 is SEHNR and CDR2 is FQNEAQ (reference sequence). V lost 5 bases, J lost 8 bases, and 16 bases lay in between. The CDR3 totals 14 residues. The CDR3: CASSPTGTPHEQFF. In DNA form, the CDR3 reads TGTGCCAGCAGCCCCACCGGGACTCCCCATGAGCAGTTCTTC.

This clonotype was counted a few times. This chain connects TRBV5-5 to TRBJ2-1; D is perhaps TRBD2 (5 bases). CDR1 and CDR2 (germline): SGHKS, YYEKEE (reference sequence). The CDR3 spans 14 residues. Trimming stripped 0 bases from V and 9 bases from J, with 13 bases between. The CDR3 here is CASSLAPEAVEQFF. CDR3 nucleotides: TGTGCCAGCAGCTTGGCCCCAGAAGCGGTTGAGCAGTTCTTC. Together with reference TRBV5-5 and TRBJ2-1, the CDR3 gives the full variable domain: DAGVTQSPTHLIKTRGQQVTLRCSPISGHKSVSWYQQVLGQGPQFIFQYYEKEERGRGNFPDRFSARQFPNYSSELNVNALLLGDSALYLCASSLAPEAVEQFFGPGTRLTVL.

The rearrangement joins TRBV5-6 to TRBJ2-7; tentatively, D is TRBD1 or TRBD2 (5 bases each). The germline CDR1 and CDR2 sequences are SGHDT and YYEEEE. The CDR3 length is 12 residues. V dropped 4 bases and J dropped 3 bases, with 8 bases sitting between them. CDR3 region: CASSMGDYEQYV. The CDR3 DNA follows: TGTGCCAGCAGCATGGGGGACTACGAGCAGTACGTC.

This clonotype was observed a handful of times. V gene TRBV5-1 combines with J gene TRBJ2-1; D gene ambiguous. Trimming pared 4 bases from V and 0 bases from J, leaving 11 bases between. The CDR3 extends over 15 amino acids. CDR1 and CDR2 from the germline V gene are SGHRS and YFSETQ. Here the CDR3 reads CASSTPPSSYNEQFF. The CDR3 nucleotides are TGCGCCAGCAGCACCCCACCAAGCTCCTACAATGAGCAGTTCTTC.

This clonotype was picked up a small number of times. The chain links TRBV4-2 to TRBJ2-4; D possibly corresponds to TRBD2 (6 bases). The CDR3 consists of 15 residues. From germline, CDR1 is LGHNA and CDR2 YNFKEQ. V gave up 4 bases and J gave up 10 bases, with 20 bases separating them. The CDR3 DNA reads TGTGCCAGCAGCCCCCCCGACGCGGGATCTGGGATTCAGTACTTC. The encoded protein is CASSPPDAGSGIQYF.

This chain connects TRBV5-1 to TRBJ2-7; 9 nucleotides align to TRBD2. The CDR3 runs to 15 residues. V was pared by 0 bases and J by 3 bases, with 4 bases of the junction left unmatched. Germline lookup yields CDR1 SGHRS and CDR2 YFSETQ. The CDR3 DNA is TGCGCCAGCAGCTTGGTCGGGACTAGCAACTACGAGCAGTACTTC. This encodes CASSLVGTSNYEQYF.

The chain employs TRBV12-3 or TRBV12-4 and TRBJ1-2, with D unclear. V lost 3 bases to trimming and J lost 5 bases, with 10 bases between them. The CDR3 runs 13 residues. The CDR3 is CASSFLGRYGYTF. The CDR3 DNA reads as TGTGCCAGCAGTTTTTTAGGGAGGTATGGCTACACCTTC.

The chain joins TRBV28 to TRBJ1-5; 8 bases map to TRBD1. Germline V gene sequence: CDR1 MDHEN, CDR2 SYDVKM. V was clipped by 8 bases and J by 4 bases; unmatched bases: 7. This CDR3 contains 14 residues. The CDR3 DNA reads as TGTGCCAGCGAACAGGGGGGAGGGAATCAGCCCCAGCATTTT. Translated: CASEQGGGNQPQHF.

This clonotype has more than one count but fewer than ten. This chain joins TRBV20-1 and TRBJ2-5; TRBD2 aligns across 14 bases. The germline gives CDR1 DFQATT, CDR2 SNEGSKA (reference sequence). The CDR3 covers 14 residues. V lost 5 bases and J lost 5; bases outside the gene matches: 4. CDR3 nucleotides: TGCAGTGCTGAGACTAGCGGGGGGGCGGAGACCCAGTACTTC. It codes for CSAETSGGAETQYF.

Only a few counts were recorded for this clonotype. For the CDR3, the DNA is TGTGCCGGACGTCAGCACACCGGGGAGCTGTTTTTT. Protein: CAGRQHTGELFF. This rearrangement joins TRBV12-3 or TRBV12-4 to TRBJ2-2, with unresolved D. This CDR3 is 12 amino acids long. The ends were cut back, 11 bases at V and 3 bases at J, with 10 bases in the middle.

V is TRBV6-5 and J is TRBJ2-3, with D uncertain. V gave up 0 bases and J gave up 3 bases, with 7 bases separating them. The CDR3 is 14 residues long. Germline V gives CDR1 MNHEY, CDR2 SVGAGI. The DNA for the CDR3 is TGTGCCAGCAGTTACTCGATAGAAACAGATACGCAGTATTTT. Translation gives CASSYSIETDTQYF.

This chain connects TRBV11-2 to TRBJ2-3; possible D gene TRBD2, 6 bases. From germline, CDR1 is SGHAT and CDR2 FQNNGV. CDR3 size: 15 residues. The germline V and J ends were trimmed by 7 bases and 6 bases, with 20 bases remaining between them. The chain's CDR3 is CASMDPGRVTDTQYF. In DNA form, the CDR3 reads TGTGCCAGCATGGACCCCGGGAGAGTCACTGATACGCAGTATTTT. Full variable domain (outside the CDR3, taken from reference TRBV11-2 and TRBJ2-3): EAGVAQSPRYKIIEKRQSVAFWCNPISGHATLYWYQQILGQGPKLLIQFQNNGVVDDSQLPKDRFSAERLKGVDSTLKIQPAKLEDSAVYLCASMDPGRVTDTQYFGPGTRLTVL.

This clonotype has ten or more counts. This sequence joins TRBV5-1 and TRBJ2-1; possibly TRBD2 for D (6 bases). The CDR3 spans 13 residues. Germline CDR1 and CDR2: SGHRS and YFSETQ. The V gene lost 0 bases and the J gene lost 5 bases, with 6 bases spanning the gap. CDR3 bases: TGCGCCAGCAGCTTGGTAGCGGACAATGAGCAGTTCTTC. Translating it yields CASSLVADNEQFF.

This clonotype has more than one count but fewer than ten. The chain uses TRBV29-1 and TRBJ2-5; D is unresolved. CDR3 length: 10 residues. V was trimmed by 3 bases and J by 3 bases, leaving 2 bases between them. Germline lookup yields CDR1 SQVTM and CDR2 ANQGSEA. CDR3 sequence reads: CSVEKETQYF. As DNA, the CDR3 is TGCAGCGTTGAGAAAGAGACCCAGTACTTC.

The chain recombines TRBV7-6 with TRBJ2-2; 8 nucleotides agree with TRBD2. The V gene's germline CDR1 is SGHVS and CDR2 FNYEAQ. Trimming cost V 3 bases and J 4 bases; bases outside gene matches: 4. The CDR3 spans 15 residues. The CDR3 region has the DNA TGTGCCAGCAGCTTCGGCGGGGGGTTCACCGGGGAGCTGTTTTTT. Its protein product is CASSFGGGFTGELFF.

V usage is TRBV12-3 or TRBV12-4 and J usage is TRBJ2-7; possible D gene TRBD1, 6 bases. This CDR3 spans 11 amino acids. V shed 3 bases and J shed 9 bases, with 9 bases lying between them. CDR3: CASSLGDMQYF. In DNA form, the CDR3 reads TGTGCCAGCAGTTTGGGGGACATGCAGTACTTC.